Listed below are T cell receptor beta chains from one sample, sequenced in a study of blood T cells in healthy people across ages. TCRdb used MiXCR to reprocess the 5' RACE reads, holding one entry per CDR3 protein. Among around 1,000,000 distinct CDR3 sequences listed, about 25% were seen once. Separately, the same data were catalogued under a study of T cells of mothers and their children.

Material for sequencing was blood. These receptor sequences come from a girl aged 2 to 10 in good health. Both conserved end residues are part of each CDR3. A D gene is named only where the DNA matches it firmly. Clone size appears in some rows only: once, few, many, or a class for an expanded clone.

d_call | j_call | clone_size | v_call | cdr3_aa | cdr3_nt
NA | TRBJ2-5 | NA | TRBV2 | CATRGYQETQYF | TGTGCCACCCGAGGGTACCAAGAGACCCAGTACTTC
NA | TRBJ1-2 | few | TRBV20-1 | CSADRDGANYGYTF | TGCAGTGCTGACCGGGACGGTGCTAACTATGGCTACACCTTC
NA | TRBJ2-3 | NA | TRBV7-2 | CASSLAGHITDTQYF | TGTGCCAGCAGCTTAGCCGGGCACATCACAGATACGCAGTATTTT
TRBD2 | TRBJ2-7 | NA | TRBV7-2 | CASSPAGKDPYEQYF | TGTGCCAGCAGCCCAGCGGGGAAAGATCCCTACGAGCAGTACTTC
TRBD1 | TRBJ2-5 | NA | TRBV4-2 | CASGGDRLGETQYF | TGTGCCAGCGGAGGGGACAGGCTGGGAGAGACCCAGTACTTC
TRBD2 | TRBJ2-1 | NA | TRBV12-3/TRBV12-4 | CASSSGWGNEQFF | TGTGCCAGTTCTAGCGGCTGGGGGAATGAGCAGTTCTTC
NA | TRBJ2-1 | NA | TRBV12-3/TRBV12-4 | CASGIRAKNNEQFF | TGTGCCAGCGGTATCCGGGCGAAGAACAATGAGCAGTTCTTC
NA | TRBJ2-3 | NA | TRBV28 | CASSPPGPLVTQYF | TGTGCCAGCAGTCCTCCGGGACCTCTGGTTACGCAGTATTTT
NA | TRBJ2-7 | few | TRBV6-5 | CASSVGGPNYEQYF | TGTGCCAGCAGTGTGGGGGGTCCCAACTACGAGCAGTACTTC
TRBD1 | TRBJ2-7 | few | TRBV6-6 | CASNQGAGEQYF | TGTGCCAGCAATCAGGGGGCAGGCGAGCAGTACTTC
TRBD2 | TRBJ2-3 | once | TRBV5-1 | CASNLAGGDTQYF | TGCGCCAGCAACCTAGCGGGGGGTGATACGCAGTATTTT
NA | TRBJ2-5 | NA | TRBV9 | CASSVADPFQETQYF | TGTGCCAGCAGCGTAGCAGATCCGTTCCAAGAGACCCAGTACTTC
NA | TRBJ2-5 | few | TRBV6-2/TRBV6-3 | CASSSGNSQETQYF | TGTGCCAGCAGTTCAGGGAACAGCCAAGAGACCCAGTACTTC
NA | TRBJ2-7 | NA | TRBV12-3/TRBV12-4 | CASRERRGVNEQYF | TGTGCCAGCAGAGAGAGAAGGGGGGTTAACGAGCAGTACTTC
TRBD2 | TRBJ2-1 | few | TRBV24-1 | CATSRILAGSNNEQFF | TGTGCCACCAGTCGGATACTAGCGGGGTCCAACAATGAGCAGTTCTTC
NA | TRBJ2-7 | few | TRBV29-1 | CSALIAGIYEQYF | TGCAGCGCCCTCATTGCAGGGATCTACGAGCAGTACTTC
TRBD1 | TRBJ2-1 | NA | TRBV13 | CASSLRNYGQGTNEQFF | TGTGCCAGCAGCTTGAGAAATTATGGACAGGGAACAAATGAGCAGTTCTTC
NA | TRBJ2-1 | few | TRBV4-3 | CASSQTQGGEQFF | TGCGCCAGCAGCCAAACCCAGGGAGGTGAGCAGTTCTTC
NA | TRBJ1-6 | few | TRBV28 | CASSILQGNSPLHF | TGTGCCAGCAGTATTCTGCAGGGGAATTCACCCCTCCACTTT
NA | TRBJ2-5 | few | TRBV4-1 | CASSQTLTFSAAFSLQETQYF | TGCGCCAGCAGCCAAACGTTAACTTTCAGTGCAGCGTTCAGCCTCCAAGAGACCCAGTACTTC
NA | TRBJ2-3 | NA | TRBV19 | CTSSKVLEVDTQYF | TGTACCAGTAGTAAGGTTTTGGAGGTGGATACGCAGTATTTT
NA | TRBJ2-2 | NA | TRBV7-2 | CASSQIIGGGELFF | TGTGCCAGCAGCCAGATCATAGGGGGCGGGGAGCTGTTTTTT
NA | TRBJ2-3 | NA | TRBV7-9 | CASSTDADTQYF | TGTGCCAGCAGTACGGACGCAGATACGCAGTATTTT
NA | TRBJ1-1 | NA | TRBV6-1 | CAILPGDLTEAFF | TGTGCCATTCTTCCAGGGGATTTGACTGAAGCTTTCTTT
NA | TRBJ1-1 | NA | TRBV28 | CASRLQGNTEAFF | TGTGCCAGCAGGCTACAGGGGAACACTGAAGCTTTCTTT
NA | TRBJ2-7 | few | TRBV5-1 | CASSLTIFYEQYF | TGCGCCAGCAGCTTGACGATTTTCTACGAGCAGTACTTC
NA | TRBJ1-1 | NA | TRBV10-3 | CAISEATENTEAFF | TGTGCCATCAGTGAGGCAACAGAGAACACTGAAGCTTTCTTT
NA | TRBJ2-1 | NA | TRBV20-1 | CSAYRVIEQFF | TGTAGTGCTTACAGGGTTATTGAGCAGTTCTTC
TRBD1 | TRBJ1-4 | NA | TRBV10-3 | CATLPGTGDEKLFF | TGTGCCACCTTACCCGGGACAGGGGATGAAAAACTGTTTTTT
TRBD2 | TRBJ2-5 | many | TRBV7-3 | CASSLFSGARETQYF | TGTGCCAGCAGCTTATTTAGCGGGGCCCGGGAGACCCAGTACTTC
TRBD2 | TRBJ2-3 | few | TRBV20-1 | CSARDGGRADTQYF | TGCAGTGCTAGAGATGGCGGGAGGGCAGATACGCAGTATTTT
NA | TRBJ1-2 | NA | TRBV12-3/TRBV12-4 | CASSDRRGYGYTF | TGTGCCAGCAGTGACCGGAGGGGCTATGGCTACACCTTC
TRBD2 | TRBJ2-7 | few | TRBV7-2 | CASSYLGGGSYEQYF | TGTGCCAGCAGCTACTTAGGCGGGGGGTCCTACGAGCAGTACTTC
NA | TRBJ1-4 | NA | TRBV5-1 | CASSLTPGAYEKLFF | TGCGCCAGCAGCTTAACTCCAGGGGCGTACGAAAAACTGTTTTTT
TRBD2 | TRBJ2-3 | few | TRBV12-3/TRBV12-4 | CASSKAGVTDTQYF | TGTGCCAGCAGTAAAGCGGGGGTCACAGATACGCAGTATTTT
TRBD2 | TRBJ2-7 | NA | TRBV7-2 | CASSLVGLAGAYEQYF | TGTGCCAGCAGCTTAGTCGGCCTAGCGGGGGCATACGAGCAGTACTTC
NA | TRBJ2-7 | NA | TRBV6-1 | CASSEALGMPYEQYF | TGTGCCAGCAGTGAAGCGCTTGGCATGCCCTACGAGCAGTACTTC
TRBD2 | TRBJ2-1 | NA | TRBV7-8 | CASSLALGGSIDWDEQFF | TGTGCCAGCAGCTTAGCGCTAGGCGGGAGTATAGACTGGGATGAGCAGTTCTTC
NA | TRBJ1-1 | NA | TRBV18 | CASLGPVGLDTEAFF | TGTGCCAGCTTGGGCCCGGTTGGACTGGACACTGAAGCCTTCTTT
NA | TRBJ2-3 | NA | TRBV7-2 | CASSFLSLYF | TGTGCCAGCAGCTTCCTAAGTTTGTATTTT
TRBD1 | TRBJ2-7 | NA | TRBV9 | CASSARLQGPPYEQYF | TGTGCCAGCAGCGCCCGACTACAGGGGCCCCCCTACGAGCAGTACTTC
TRBD2 | TRBJ2-1 | many | TRBV20-1 | CSAMAVGGGIEQFF | TGCAGTGCTATGGCCGTGGGCGGGGGAATTGAGCAGTTCTTC
NA | TRBJ1-1 | NA | TRBV6-2/TRBV6-3 | CASSYMGDGAFF | TGTGCCAGCAGTTACATGGGGGACGGAGCTTTCTTT
NA | TRBJ1-1 | few | TRBV7-8 | CASSLRTGWMNTEAFF | TGTGCCAGCAGCTTAAGAACAGGGTGGATGAACACTGAAGCTTTCTTT
TRBD1 | TRBJ1-2 | NA | TRBV7-2 | CASSITGVNYGYTF | TGTGCCAGCAGCATCACAGGGGTGAACTATGGCTACACCTTC
NA | TRBJ2-1 | NA | TRBV6-5 | CASSYLGGGEGNEQFF | TGTGCCAGCAGTTATTTGGGAGGGGGCGAGGGCAATGAGCAGTTCTTC
NA | TRBJ1-3 | few | TRBV5-6 | CASIFSSGDTIYF | TGTGCCAGCATCTTTTCATCAGGGGACACCATATATTTT
NA | TRBJ1-1 | NA | TRBV3-1 | CASSQDAGGTEAFF | TGTGCCAGCAGCCAAGACGCGGGGGGGACTGAAGCTTTCTTT
NA | TRBJ1-4 | NA | TRBV6-2/TRBV6-3 | CATRTNEKLFF | TGTGCCACCCGAACTAATGAAAAACTGTTTTTT
NA | TRBJ2-1 | few | TRBV24-1 | CATSGQAGYNEQFF | TGTGCCACCAGTGGGCAGGCAGGCTACAATGAGCAGTTCTTC
NA | TRBJ2-1 | NA | TRBV7-9 | CASADNYNEQFF | TGTGCCAGCGCGGACAACTACAATGAGCAGTTCTTC
NA | TRBJ2-5 | NA | TRBV11-2 | CASSPPGSIRETQYF | TGTGCCAGCAGCCCCCCAGGGAGCATCCGAGAGACCCAGTACTTC
TRBD1 | TRBJ1-2 | NA | TRBV12-3/TRBV12-4 | CASAHGQGSGYGYTF | TGTGCCAGCGCCCATGGACAGGGGTCCGGCTATGGCTACACCTTC
NA | TRBJ2-2 | many | TRBV28 | CASRRGTGELFF | TGTGCCAGCAGAAGAGGCACCGGGGAGCTGTTTTTT
NA | TRBJ2-5 | NA | TRBV12-5 | CASGFLQGIQYF | TGTGCTAGTGGTTTTCTACAAGGGATCCAGTACTTC
NA | TRBJ1-3 | NA | TRBV16 | CASSQSSVRNTIYF | TGTGCCAGCAGCCAAAGCTCAGTACGAAACACCATATATTTT
NA | TRBJ2-1 | NA | TRBV29-1 | CSVESAGLNYSLEQFF | TGCAGCGTTGAATCTGCGGGACTGAACTATTCACTTGAGCAGTTCTTC
TRBD1 | TRBJ2-3 | NA | TRBV28 | CASRSHGQGEGLTDTQYF | TGTGCCAGCAGGAGCCATGGACAGGGAGAAGGTCTAACAGATACGCAGTATTTT
TRBD1 | TRBJ2-7 | few | TRBV7-8 | CASGTVTYEQYF | TGTGCCAGCGGGACAGTGACCTACGAGCAGTACTTC